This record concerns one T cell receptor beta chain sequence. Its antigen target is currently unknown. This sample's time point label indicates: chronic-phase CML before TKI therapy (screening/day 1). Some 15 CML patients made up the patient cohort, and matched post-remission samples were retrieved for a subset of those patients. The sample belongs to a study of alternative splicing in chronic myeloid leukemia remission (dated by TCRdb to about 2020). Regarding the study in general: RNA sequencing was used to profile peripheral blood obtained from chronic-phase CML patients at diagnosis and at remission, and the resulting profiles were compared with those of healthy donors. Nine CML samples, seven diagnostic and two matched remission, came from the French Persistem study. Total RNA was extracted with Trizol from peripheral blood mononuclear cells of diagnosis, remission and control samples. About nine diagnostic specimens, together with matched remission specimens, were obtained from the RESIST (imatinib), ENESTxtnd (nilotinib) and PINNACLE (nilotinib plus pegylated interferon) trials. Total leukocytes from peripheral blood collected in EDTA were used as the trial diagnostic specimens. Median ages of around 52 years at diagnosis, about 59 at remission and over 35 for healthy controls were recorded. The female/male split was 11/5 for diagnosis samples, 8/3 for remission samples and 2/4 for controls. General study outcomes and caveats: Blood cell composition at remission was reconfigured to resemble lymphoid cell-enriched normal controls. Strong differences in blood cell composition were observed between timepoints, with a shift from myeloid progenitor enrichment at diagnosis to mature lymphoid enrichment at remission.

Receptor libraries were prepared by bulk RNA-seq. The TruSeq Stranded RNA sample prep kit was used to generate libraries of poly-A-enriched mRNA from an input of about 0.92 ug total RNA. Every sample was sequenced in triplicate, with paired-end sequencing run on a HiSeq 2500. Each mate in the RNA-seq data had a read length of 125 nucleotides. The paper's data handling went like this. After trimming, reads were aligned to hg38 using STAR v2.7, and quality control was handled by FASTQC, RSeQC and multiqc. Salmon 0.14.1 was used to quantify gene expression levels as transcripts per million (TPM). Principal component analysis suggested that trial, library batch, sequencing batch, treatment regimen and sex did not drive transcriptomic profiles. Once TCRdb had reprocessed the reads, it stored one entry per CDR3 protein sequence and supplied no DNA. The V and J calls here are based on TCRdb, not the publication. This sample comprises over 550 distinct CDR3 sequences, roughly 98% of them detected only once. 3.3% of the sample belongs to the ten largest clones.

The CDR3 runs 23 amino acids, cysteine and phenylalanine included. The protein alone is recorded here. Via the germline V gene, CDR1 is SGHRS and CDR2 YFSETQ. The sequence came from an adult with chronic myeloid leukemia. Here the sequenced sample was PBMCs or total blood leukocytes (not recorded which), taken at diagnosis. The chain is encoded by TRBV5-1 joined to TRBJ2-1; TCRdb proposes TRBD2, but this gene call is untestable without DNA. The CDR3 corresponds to CASSLGTGFSSARRESSYNEQFF.